This TCR beta chain was identified in a study of T cell responses to AZD1222 COVID-19 vaccine. Sequencing used immunoSEQ multiplex PCR; TCRdb keeps in-frame clones, though not all of them. The repertoire holds 150,000 to 200,000 clones, with 88% as singletons. The germline V gene has CDR1 MNHEY and CDR2 SVGEGT. V gave up 4 bases and J gave up 1 base, with 8 bases separating them. The CDR3 loop spans 14 amino acids. To note about this clone: Its target is unknown.

Regarding the study as a whole: Without day 14 samples, only post-peak T cell repertoires were studied. Among vaccine-associated CD4 TCRs, coverage spanned spike, with dominance at 160-218 and 743-854. Mostly white British, mostly female donors; authors suggested clonal diversity may be underestimated. Nearly half of spike-specific TCRs reportedly target unmutated variant regions.

The sequencing here drew on peripheral blood, taken 28 days after the second AZD1222 dose. The clonotype originates from an adult who received the AZD1222 COVID-19 vaccine. The chain recombines TRBV6-2 or TRBV6-3 with TRBJ1-5; D remains unclear. This chain's CDR3 is CASSSGLSNQPQHF. In DNA, the CDR3 is TGTGCCAGCAGTTCCGGACTGAGCAATCAGCCCCAGCATTTT.